This TCR beta chain was documented in a study of T-cell reconstitution after alpha-beta-depleted transplantation in children. General observations from the study: About two months after transplant, alpha-beta T cells reportedly came from several hundred expanded graft clones.

This CDR3 has 14 amino acids. V gave up 10 bases and J gave up 2 bases; unmatched junction bases: 7. Molecular barcoding with unique molecular identifiers was used for the TCRbeta library. Each CDR3 protein gets one entry after TCRdb re-called the PCR reads with MiXCR. The sample has about 980,000 distinct CDR3 sequences, 25% to 35% seen once. This clonotype was seen a handful of times. Antigen: not known. V usage is TRBV12-3 or TRBV12-4 and J usage is TRBJ2-3; TRBD2 matches at 9 bases. The TCR originated in a boy under two years old who had a stem cell transplant for SCID, so the T cells may come from the graft donor. The specimen comprised PBMCs, mostly from graft donor cells, sampled 360 days after TCRalphabeta/CD19-depleted stem cell transplant. CDR3 amino acids: CATRVAGDTDTQYF. In DNA form, the CDR3 reads TGTGCCACTCGGGTAGCGGGGGACACAGATACGCAGTATTTT.